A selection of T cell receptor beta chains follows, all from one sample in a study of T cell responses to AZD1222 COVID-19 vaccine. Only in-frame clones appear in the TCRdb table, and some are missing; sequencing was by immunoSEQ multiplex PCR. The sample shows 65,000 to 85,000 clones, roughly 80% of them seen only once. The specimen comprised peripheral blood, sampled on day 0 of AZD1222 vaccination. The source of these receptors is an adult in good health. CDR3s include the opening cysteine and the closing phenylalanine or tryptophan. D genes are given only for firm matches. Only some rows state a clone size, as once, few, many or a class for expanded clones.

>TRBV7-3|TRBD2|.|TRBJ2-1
CASSSDRERGGNEQFF
TGTGCCAGCAGCTCCGACCGGGAGCGGGGGGGGAATGAGCAGTTCTTC
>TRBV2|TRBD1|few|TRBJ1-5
CASRARDRGGIQPQHF
TGTGCCAGCAGAGCCCGGGACAGGGGAGGGATTCAGCCCCAGCATTTT
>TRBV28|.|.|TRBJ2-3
CASSLFPLVNTDTQYF
TGTGCCAGCAGTTTATTCCCCCTCGTGAACACAGATACGCAGTATTTT
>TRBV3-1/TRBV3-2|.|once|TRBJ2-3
CASGGGTDTQYF
TGTGCCTCAGGAGGGGGCACAGATACGCAGTATTTT
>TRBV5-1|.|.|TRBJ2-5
CASSLVGDTQETQYF
TGCGCCAGCAGCTTGGTGGGGGACACCCAAGAGACCCAGTACTTC
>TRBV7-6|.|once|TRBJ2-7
CASSLFMGGNSYEQYF
TGTGCCAGCAGCCTGTTCATGGGCGGAAACTCCTACGAGCAGTACTTC
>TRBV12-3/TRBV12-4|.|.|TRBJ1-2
CASSFGRSGYTF
TGTGCCAGCAGTTTCGGACGAAGTGGCTACACCTTC
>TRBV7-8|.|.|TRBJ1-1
CASSFPGNTEAFF
TGTGCCAGCAGCTTCCCGGGGAACACTGAAGCTTTCTTT
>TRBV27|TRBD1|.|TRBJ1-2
CASSLSERTGLRGYTF
TGTGCCAGCAGTTTATCCGAAAGGACAGGGCTTCGCGGCTACACCTTC
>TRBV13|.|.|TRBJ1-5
CASSYSNQPQHF
TGTGCCAGCAGCTACAGCAATCAGCCCCAGCATTTT
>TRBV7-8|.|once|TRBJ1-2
CASSSRPEGVSNYGYTF
TGTGCCAGCAGCTCGAGACCCGAGGGGGTTTCTAACTATGGCTACACCTTC
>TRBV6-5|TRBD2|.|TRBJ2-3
CASNVELASTDTQYF
TGTGCCAGCAATGTTGAACTAGCGAGCACAGATACGCAGTATTTT
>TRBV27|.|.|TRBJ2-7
CASTQRGSYEQYF
TGTGCCAGCACCCAAAGAGGCTCCTACGAGCAGTACTTC
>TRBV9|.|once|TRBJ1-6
CASSVAADLPLPLHF
TGTGCCAGCAGCGTAGCGGCAGACTTACCCCTACCCCTCCACTTT
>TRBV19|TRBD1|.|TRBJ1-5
CASSIGDRGHQPQHF
TGTGCCAGTAGTATAGGAGACAGGGGGCATCAGCCCCAGCATTTT
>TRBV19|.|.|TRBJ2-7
CASSILGARVYEQYF
TGTGCCAGTAGTATACTAGGGGCGAGGGTCTACGAGCAGTACTTC
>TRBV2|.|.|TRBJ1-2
CASTPPTGYGYTF
TGTGCCAGCACCCCCCCGACGGGCTATGGCTACACCTTC
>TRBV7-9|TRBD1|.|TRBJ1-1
CASSRQGERTEAFF
TGTGCCAGCAGCAGACAGGGGGAAAGGACTGAAGCTTTCTTT
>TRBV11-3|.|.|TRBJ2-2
CASSLEGTGELFF
TGTGCCAGCAGCTTAGAGGGCACCGGGGAGCTGTTTTTT
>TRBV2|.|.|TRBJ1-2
CASTDGRDYTF
TGTGCCAGCACAGACGGGAGAGACTACACCTTC
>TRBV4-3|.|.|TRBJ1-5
CASSQDLRQPQHF
TGCGCCAGCAGCCAAGATCTCCGTCAGCCCCAGCATTTT
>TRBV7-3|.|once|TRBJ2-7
CASSLTGQAPYEQYF
TGTGCCAGCAGCTTAACGGGGCAGGCCCCCTACGAGCAGTACTTC
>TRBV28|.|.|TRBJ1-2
CASSIRTPAGGYTF
TGTGCCAGCAGCATACGGACTCCCGCGGGGGGCTACACCTTC
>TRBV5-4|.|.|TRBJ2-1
CASSLEGTASYNEQFF
TGTGCCAGCAGCCTGGAGGGGACAGCGTCCTACAATGAGCAGTTCTTC
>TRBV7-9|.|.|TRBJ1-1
CASSLGRGTVNTEAFF
TGTGCCAGCAGCTTAGGTCGGGGCACCGTGAACACTGAAGCTTTCTTT
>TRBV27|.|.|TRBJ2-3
CASSLISPSTDTQYF
TGTGCCAGCAGTTTAATCTCGCCAAGCACAGATACGCAGTATTTT
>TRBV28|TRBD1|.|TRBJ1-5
CASSYPPTTGYNQPQHF
TGTGCCAGCAGTTACCCACCAACGACAGGGTACAATCAGCCCCAGCATTTT
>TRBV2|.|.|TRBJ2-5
CASSEGSGWETQYF
TGTGCCAGCAGTGAAGGATCGGGGTGGGAGACCCAGTACTTC
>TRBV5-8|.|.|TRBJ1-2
CARPRPGIGSLRGYTF
TGTGCCCGCCCGCGCCCAGGAATAGGATCTTTGCGGGGCTACACCTTC
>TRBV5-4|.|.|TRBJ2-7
CASSLIFSGDFAYEQYF
TGTGCCAGCAGCTTGATTTTCTCCGGGGACTTCGCGTACGAGCAGTACTTC
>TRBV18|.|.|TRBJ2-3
CASILHRDTQYF
TGTGCCAGCATACTCCACAGGGATACGCAGTATTTT
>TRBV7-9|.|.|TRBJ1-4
CASTEGGNRIKLFF
TGTGCCAGCACCGAAGGGGGAAACCGTATAAAACTGTTTTTT
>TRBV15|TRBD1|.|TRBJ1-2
CATSRYRGGYTF
TGTGCCACCAGCAGATACAGGGGCGGCTACACCTTC
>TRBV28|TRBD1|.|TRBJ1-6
CASSLGGQGAVRFPLHF
TGTGCCAGCAGTTTAGGGGGACAGGGGGCCGTTCGATTCCCCCTCCACTTT
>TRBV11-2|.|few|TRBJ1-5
CASSHPGEQPQHF
TGTGCCAGCAGCCACCCAGGGGAACAGCCCCAGCATTTT
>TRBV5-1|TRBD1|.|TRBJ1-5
CASSLGGTGTQPQHF
TGCGCCAGCAGCTTGGGGGGGACAGGGACCCAGCCCCAGCATTTT
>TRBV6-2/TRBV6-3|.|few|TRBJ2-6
CASSYEILSDGANVLTF
TGTGCCAGCAGTTACGAGATATTATCGGATGGGGCCAACGTCCTGACTTTC
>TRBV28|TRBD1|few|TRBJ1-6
CASSLGDRGASPLHF
TGTGCCAGCAGTTTAGGGGACAGGGGAGCATCACCCCTCCACTTT
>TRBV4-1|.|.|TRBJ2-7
CASSLHNAYEQYF
TGCGCCAGCAGCCTCCATAACGCCTACGAGCAGTACTTC
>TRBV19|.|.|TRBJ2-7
CASSPNSGYEQYF
TGTGCCAGTAGTCCCAATTCGGGCTACGAGCAGTACTTC
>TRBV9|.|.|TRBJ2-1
CASSPAPDGTSYNEQFF
TGTGCCAGCAGCCCAGCCCCGGACGGAACCTCCTACAATGAGCAGTTCTTC
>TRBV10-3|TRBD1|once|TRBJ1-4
CAISQGQLVRGNEKLFF
TGTGCCATCAGCCAGGGACAGCTAGTGAGGGGAAATGAAAAACTGTTTTTT
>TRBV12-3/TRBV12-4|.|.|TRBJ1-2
CASGTPGSGGYTF
TGTGCCAGCGGGACCCCGGGTTCTGGTGGCTACACCTTC
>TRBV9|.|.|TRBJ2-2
CASSAGISVTGELFF
TGTGCCAGCAGTGCCGGGATATCGGTAACCGGGGAGCTGTTTTTT
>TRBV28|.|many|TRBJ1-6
CASTLSGNSPLHF
TGTGCCAGCACTCTCTCGGGAAATTCACCCCTCCACTTT
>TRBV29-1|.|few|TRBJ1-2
CSVPVNYGYTF
TGCAGCGTTCCTGTAAACTATGGCTACACCTTC
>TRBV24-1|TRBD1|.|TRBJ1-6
CATSDFGDRECLRSPLHF
TGTGCCACCAGTGATTTTGGGGACAGGGAGTGTTTAAGATCACCCCTCCACTTT
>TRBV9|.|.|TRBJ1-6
CASSVDALSPLHF
TGTGCCAGCAGCGTAGATGCGCTTTCACCCCTCCACTTT
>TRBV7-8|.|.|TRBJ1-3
CASSLEGRYSGNTIYF
TGTGCCAGCAGCTTAGAGGGCAGGTACTCTGGAAACACCATATATTTT
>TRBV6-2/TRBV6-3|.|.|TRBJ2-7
CASSLLKGEQYF
TGTGCCAGCAGTTTACTGAAGGGGGAGCAGTACTTC
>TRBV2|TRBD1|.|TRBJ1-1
CASSESGGLTEAFF
TGTGCCAGCAGTGAGTCAGGGGGCTTAACTGAAGCTTTCTTT
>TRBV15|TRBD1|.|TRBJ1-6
CATRPGTGWSPLHF
TGTGCCACCCGACCCGGGACAGGGTGGTCACCCCTCCACTTT
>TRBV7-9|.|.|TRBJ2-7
CASSLASGNEQYF
TGTGCCAGCAGCTTAGCGTCAGGGAACGAGCAGTACTTC